The TCR beta chain under discussion was sequenced for a study of cytomegalovirus exposure and HLA in healthy donors. As for the study in general: An early release of data contained 70 million to 95 million unique TCRs, which came from HLA-typed donors.

Regarding this clone: The antigen is unknown.

Though probably carrying unrecorded immune exposures, donors were nominally healthy at sampling. Trimming cost V 4 bases and J 7 bases, with 14 bases left between them. This CDR3 comprises 14 residues. Germline CDR1 SGHTA, CDR2 FQGNSA. Study-level points and caveats: A later analysis linked a missense DCLRE1C variant to TCR beta V- and J-gene trimming.

Both 60 Vbeta primers and 13 Jbeta primers went into the PCR. Per the authors' pipeline: In a later analysis, tens of millions of unique TCR beta chains included roughly 11 million shared by two or more donors. Only in-frame clones appear in the TCRdb table, and some are missing; sequencing was by immunoSEQ multiplex PCR. V, J and clone size are those of that table, while D and trimming were read from the DNA. This repertoire shows some 150,000 clones, roughly 77% found once; its top ten account for approximately 3.8%. The TCR comes from a male donor in good health and CMV-seronegative. This rearrangement joins TRBV7-2 to TRBJ2-1, with D perhaps TRBD2 (5 bases). Sequenced: PBMCs. The CDR3 DNA reads TGTGCCAGCAGCTCCCAAAGGTCGGGGAATGAGCAGTTCTTC. Residues: CASSSQRSGNEQFF.